This T cell receptor (beta chain) was captured in a study of memory CD4+ T cells and cytomegalovirus serostatus. Libraries were prepared by immunoSEQ multiplex PCR; TCRdb keeps only in-frame clonotypes and omits some of them. Of some 95,000 clones listed, 75% to 90% are singletons. The CDR3 runs to 14 residues. V was trimmed by 1 base and J by 3 bases, leaving 8 bases between them. Looked up from germline, CDR1 is SGHTA and CDR2 is FQGTGA. Single viable CD3+CD4+CD8-CD45RO+ cells were sorted as the memory CD4+ T cells. Donors' CMV status reflects serum IgG against pp150, pp28, p38, p52. Sequencing was performed on memory CD4+ T cells from blood. The V gene is TRBV7-3, the J gene TRBJ2-3; tentatively, D is TRBD1 or TRBD2 (5 bases each). The sequence derives from an adult in good health and CMV-seropositive. In nucleotides, the CDR3 is TGTGCCAGCAGCTTAAGGGACGGAACAGATACGCAGTATTTT. Amino acid sequence: CASSLRDGTDTQYF.